The clone carrying this T cell receptor beta chain was recorded a few times. Its antigen remains unknown. The protocol was immunoSEQ multiplex PCR, while the TCRdb copy is restricted to in-frame clones and leaves out a portion. This sample yields approximately 94,000 clones, of which approximately 91% are seen a single time; 0.14% to 0.15% belongs to the top ten. These data come from a study of siplizumab effects on memory and regulatory T cells. Study-wide findings and caveats: The study did not confirm that proliferating Tregs from siplizumab cultures were suppressive. Naive T cells were seen as more diverse than memory cells and as major alloresponse contributors. Mappable CD4+ clones that were alloreactive averaged about 69% Treg-derived with siplizumab versus 26.9% in controls. Siplizumab produced a significant drop in alloreactive sequences attributable to unstimulated CD4+ memory cells.

Sequencing was performed on CD4+ T cells sorted from blood. The clonotype comes from a human donor in good health.

DNA for the CDR3: TGTGCCATCAGTGATTTTGCGGGACTAGCTTTAGGCGAGCAGTACTTC. Its translation: CAISDFAGLALGEQYF. V and J are TRBV10-3 and TRBJ2-7; 9 bases are shared with TRBD2. Germline assignment: CDR1 ENHRY and CDR2 SYGVKD. There are 16 residues in the CDR3. With V trimmed by 3 bases and J by 6 bases, 12 bases remained unmatched.